These 31 T cell receptor beta chains came from one sample sequenced in a study of control samples from healthy donors and cancer patients. Method: immunoSEQ multiplex PCR; TCRdb's copy keeps in-frame clones and lacks some. The sample includes about 50,000 clones, roughly 93% of them seen just once. Sequencing used PBMCs. The receptors originated from a woman in her forties or fifties with head and neck cancer.

This chain joins TRBV18 and TRBJ2-7; no reliable D call. V gave up 3 bases and J gave up 5 bases, with 8 bases separating them. The CDR3 contains 12 residues. The germline gives CDR1 KGHSH, CDR2 LQKENI. The CDR3 protein is CASSPGIDEQYF. The CDR3 region has the DNA TGTGCCAGCTCACCCGGAATTGACGAGCAGTACTTC.

The chain joins TRBV9 to TRBJ2-6; D is possibly TRBD1 or TRBD2 (5 bases each). Trimming shortened V by 6 bases and J by 0 bases, and 10 bases separated the two germline ends. The CDR3 has 15 amino acids. CDR1 is SGDLS and CDR2 is YYNGEE in the germline V gene. CDR3 DNA sequence: TGTGCCAGCACCTTGGGGGTCTCTGGGGCCAACGTCCTGACTTTC. It codes for CASTLGVSGANVLTF.

The chain carries TRBV6-5 and TRBJ2-7; 8 positions match TRBD1. CDR3 length equals 13 residues. Germline V gene sequence: CDR1 MNHEY, CDR2 SVGAGI. Losses at the gene ends were 7 bases for V and 6 bases for J; bases not matched to a gene: 8. The CDR3 DNA sequence: TGTGCCAGCAACCCGACAGGGGAGTTCGAGCAGTACTTC. Protein product: CASNPTGEFEQYF.

The DNA of the CDR3 is TGCAGCGTTGAGTACTATGGCTACACCTTC. Protein: CSVEYYGYTF. This chain connects TRBV29-1 to TRBJ1-2, with D unresolved. The CDR3 runs 10 residues. Germline CDR1 SQVTM, CDR2 ANQGSEA. The germline V and J ends were trimmed by 3 bases and 3 bases, with 2 bases remaining between them.

The rearrangement joins TRBV2 to TRBJ2-6; D tentatively fits TRBD1 or TRBD2 (5 bases each). The CDR3 is made up of 16 amino acids. Germline V gives CDR1 SNHLY, CDR2 FYNNEI. V was clipped by 8 bases and J by 2 bases, with 16 bases between them. The CDR3 bases are TGTGCCAGCCTAAGGGGTCTGGAGGCTGGGGCCAACGTCCTGACTTTC. It codes for CASLRGLEAGANVLTF.

In nucleotides, the CDR3 is TGTGCCAGCTCACCACTGTCCACAGGGCGTTCATCACCCCTCCACTTT. Its protein product is CASSPLSTGRSSPLHF. V is TRBV18 and J is TRBJ1-6; D is perhaps TRBD1 (6 bases). The CDR3 covers 16 residues. Germline CDR1 and CDR2: KGHSH and LQKENI. V shed 1 base and J shed 10 bases, with 17 bases lying between them. The complete variable domain, with remaining parts taken from reference TRBV18 and TRBJ1-6, reads NAGVMQNPRHLVRRRGQEARLRCSPMKGHSHVYWYRQLPEEGLKFMVYLQKENIIDESGMPKERFSAEFPKEGPSILRIQQVVRGDSAAYFCASSPLSTGRSSPLHFGNGTRLTVT.

This sequence joins TRBV7-6 and TRBJ2-4; D unresolved. This CDR3 is 13 amino acids long. Between the trimmed V and J ends, which lost 0 bases and 6 bases, there was a span of 6 bases. Germline V gene data show CDR1 as SGHVS and CDR2 as FNYEAQ. CDR3 loop: CASSLAPGNIQYF. CDR3 in DNA: TGTGCCAGCAGCTTAGCCCCGGGAAACATTCAGTACTTC.

The chain joins TRBV6-2 or TRBV6-3 to TRBJ1-3, with D unclear. V lost 6 bases, J lost 4 bases, and 19 bases lay in between. This CDR3 has 16 amino acids. The germline V gene has CDR1 MNHEY and CDR2 SVGEGT. CDR3 DNA sequence: TGTGCCAGCAGATACCAACACGGCGCGGCCGGAAACACCATATATTTT. It specifies CASRYQHGAAGNTIYF.

The rearrangement links TRBV5-5 to TRBJ1-3; D might be TRBD1 (5 bases). V lost 4 bases to trimming and J lost 6 bases, with 17 bases between them. The CDR3 contains 15 residues. Germline-derived CDR1 and CDR2 are SGHKS and YYEKEE (reference sequence). The CDR3: CASSRAGPLENTIYF. The CDR3 coding sequence is TGTGCCAGCAGCCGAGCAGGGCCCCTCGAAAACACCATATATTTT.

The chain joins TRBV7-9 to TRBJ1-4; D call uncertain. Trimming shortened V by 2 bases and J by 8 bases, and 9 bases separated the two germline ends. The CDR3 is made up of 13 amino acids. Germline V lookup: CDR1 SEHNR, CDR2 FQNEAQ (reference sequence). CDR3 region: CASSLMAGEKLFF. The CDR3 DNA sequence: TGTGCCAGCAGCTTAATGGCGGGAGAAAAACTGTTTTTT.

CDR3 loop: CASALEAGANVLTF. The CDR3 DNA sequence: TGCGCCAGTGCTCTAGAGGCAGGGGCCAACGTCCTGACTTTC. V and J are TRBV10-2 and TRBJ2-6; D uncertain. Per the germline V gene, CDR1 is WSHSY and CDR2 is SAAADI. Trimming stripped 9 bases from V and 4 bases from J, with 13 bases between. This CDR3 comprises 14 residues.

This clone appeared once. The chain uses TRBV7-9 and TRBJ1-1, with 7 nucleotides matching TRBD1. The CDR3 has 14 amino acids. The germline CDR1 and CDR2 sequences are SEHNR and FQNEAQ (reference sequence). With 11 bases clipped from V and 4 bases from J, the junction kept 13 bases outside the gene matches. CDR3 DNA sequence: TGTGCCGGCGTACAGGGGAATAGAGGCACTGAAGCTTTCTTT. It codes for CAGVQGNRGTEAFF.

J is TRBJ1-4 and V is TRBV15; D may be TRBD1 (6 bases). The CDR3 has 16 residues. Germline CDR1 is LNHNV and CDR2 is YYDKDF (reference sequence). V was pared by 0 bases and J by 6 bases, with 14 bases between. The CDR3 DNA follows: TGTGCCACCAGCAGAGACATTGGGGGGCACGATGAAAAACTGTTTTTT. This codes for CATSRDIGGHDEKLFF.

The rearrangement joins TRBV12-3 or TRBV12-4 to TRBJ2-3, with 7 bases fitting TRBD2. There are 12 residues in the CDR3. V shed 5 bases, J shed 5 bases, and the junction held 1 base outside the gene matches. Here the CDR3 reads CASSGGGDTQYF. In DNA form, the CDR3 reads TGTGCCAGCAGTGGGGGGGGAGATACGCAGTATTTT.

V gene TRBV9 combines with J gene TRBJ2-1, with 9 bases aligning to TRBD2. CDR3 size: 15 residues. V shed 2 bases, J shed 10 bases, and the junction held 10 bases outside the gene matches. Germline CDR1 and CDR2: SGDLS and YYNGEE. The CDR3: CASSVGLAGSGEQFF. In DNA, the CDR3 is TGTGCCAGCAGCGTGGGGCTAGCGGGAAGTGGAGAGCAGTTCTTC.

The chain is built from TRBV7-2 and TRBJ1-5; D is possibly TRBD1 (5 bases). V shed 4 bases and J shed 2 bases, with 6 bases lying between them. CDR1 SGHTA and CDR2 FQGNSA come from the germline V gene. CDR3 length: 13 amino acids. CDR3 in amino acids: CASSSQGNQPQHF. As DNA, the CDR3 is TGTGCCAGCAGCTCACAGGGCAATCAGCCCCAGCATTTT.

The chain combines TRBV5-6 with TRBJ2-7; 13 nucleotides match TRBD2. Per the germline V gene, CDR1 is SGHDT and CDR2 is YYEEEE. J lost 0 bases, V lost 6 bases, and 12 bases had no gene match. The CDR3 runs to 18 residues. DNA for the CDR3: TGTGCCAGCAAAGAATTACTAGCGGGAGGGGGTAACTCCTACGAGCAGTACTTC. This sequence encodes CASKELLAGGGNSYEQYF.

This rearrangement joins TRBV24-1 to TRBJ1-4, with 7 bases fitting TRBD1. The CDR3 runs to 13 residues. V shed 4 bases, J shed 12 bases, and the junction held 7 bases outside the gene matches. Germline CDR1 and CDR2: KGHDR and SFDVKD. This CDR3 reads CATSETGSVELFF. In DNA form, the CDR3 reads TGTGCCACCAGTGAGACAGGGTCGGTGGAACTGTTTTTT.

This clone was observed a handful of times. The rearrangement uses TRBV24-1 and TRBJ2-1; TRBD1 agrees at 8 bases. J lost 4 bases, V lost 3 bases, and 4 bases had no gene match. Germline values: CDR1 KGHDR, CDR2 SFDVKD. This CDR3 is 15 amino acids long. The CDR3 is CATSDQTGGYNEQFF. DNA for the CDR3: TGTGCCACCAGTGATCAAACAGGGGGGTACAATGAGCAGTTCTTC.

The chain carries TRBV12-3 or TRBV12-4 and TRBJ1-2; D gene unclear. The length of the CDR3 is 13 residues. Trimming stripped 1 base from V and 0 bases from J, with 3 bases between. The CDR3 nucleotides read TGTGCCAGCAGTTTAGGCGCTAACTATGGCTACACCTTC. This sequence encodes CASSLGANYGYTF.

Relative to its sample, this clone is large. The chain joins TRBV4-1 to TRBJ1-1; 7 nucleotides agree with TRBD1. The germline CDR1 and CDR2 sequences are MGHRA and YSYEKL. The CDR3 length is 16 residues. After removal of 2 bases from V and 0 bases from J, the junction contained 6 bases not matched to a gene. CDR3: CASSQPQTGMNTEAFF. The CDR3 DNA sequence: TGCGCCAGCAGCCAACCCCAGACAGGGATGAACACTGAAGCTTTCTTT.

The V call is TRBV27, the J call TRBJ2-3; D not certain. V lost 6 bases and J lost 2, with 3 bases in between. The length of the CDR3 is 11 residues. In germline, CDR1 is MNHEY, CDR2 SMNVEV (reference sequence). The CDR3 reads CASRSTDTQYF. The CDR3 region has the DNA TGTGCCAGCAGGTCCACAGATACGCAGTATTTT.

This clone has only one observation. V usage is TRBV19 and J usage is TRBJ2-1; 8 positions match TRBD2. The CDR3 has 16 residues. V lost 6 bases, J lost 8 bases, and 15 bases stayed unmatched. Germline V gene data show CDR1 as LNHDA and CDR2 as SQIVND (reference sequence). The CDR3 protein is CASRRLQSGGRDEQFF. The CDR3 DNA follows: TGTGCCAGTAGACGCCTCCAATCGGGAGGGAGGGATGAGCAGTTCTTC.

This chain uses TRBV5-1 with TRBJ2-1; 12 bases match TRBD2. The CDR3 sequence is 16 residues long. CDR1 is SGHRS, CDR2 YFSETQ, per germline. Trimming cost V 1 base and J 4 bases; bases outside gene matches: 3. CDR3 protein: CASSLTSGGRYNEQFF. CDR3 nucleotide sequence: TGCGCCAGCAGCTTGACTAGCGGGGGGCGTTACAATGAGCAGTTCTTC.

V and J are TRBV6-5 and TRBJ2-7; D is unresolved. Germline CDR1 MNHEY, CDR2 SVGAGI. This CDR3 region has 11 residues. Trimming removed 8 bases at V and 3 bases at J, with 8 bases between. The CDR3 protein is CASHSFYEQYF. CDR3 sequence (DNA): TGTGCCAGCCACAGTTTCTACGAGCAGTACTTC.

The rearrangement uses TRBV6-5 and TRBJ1-1, with D perhaps matching TRBD1 (5 bases). Germline V lookup: CDR1 MNHEY, CDR2 SVGAGI. The CDR3 is 13 residues long. Trimming took 0 bases from V and 10 from J, leaving 12 bases between them. The CDR3 sequence is CASSYSPAGGAFF. The CDR3 nucleotides are TGTGCCAGCAGTTACTCCCCGGCCGGGGGAGCTTTCTTT.

The chain carries TRBV6-2 or TRBV6-3 and TRBJ1-6; 12 nucleotides agree with TRBD1. The CDR3 has 16 residues. The germline V gene has CDR1 MNHEY and CDR2 SVGEGT. With V trimmed by 4 bases and J by 7 bases, 5 bases remained unmatched. The CDR3 DNA reads TGTGCCAGCAGTTCCCAGGGGACAGGGGGCAATTCACCCCTCCACTTT. It encodes CASSSQGTGGNSPLHF.

This chain connects TRBV19 to TRBJ2-7; D is perhaps TRBD1 (7 bases). In germline, CDR1 is LNHDA, CDR2 SQIVND (reference sequence). V was pared by 6 bases and J by 4 bases, with 16 bases between. This CDR3 region has 14 residues. The CDR3: CASSGGGTEYEQYF. In DNA form, the CDR3 reads TGTGCCAGTAGCGGAGGGGGGACAGAATACGAGCAGTACTTC. Together with reference TRBV19 and TRBJ2-7, the CDR3 gives the full variable domain: DGGITQSPKYLFRKEGQNVTLSCEQNLNHDAMYWYRQDPGQGLRLIYYSQIVNDFQKGDIAEGYSVSREKKESFPLTVTSAQKNPTAFYLCASSGGGTEYEQYFGPGTRLTVT.

V is TRBV6-1 and J is TRBJ2-1, with D possibly TRBD2 on 5 matching bases. The CDR3 runs to 12 residues. The germline CDR1 and CDR2 sequences are MNHNS and SASEGT. V was shortened by 0 bases and J by 9 bases, with 6 bases between the two germline ends. The CDR3: CASSEAGVEQFF. CDR3 nucleotide sequence: TGTGCCAGCAGTGAAGCCGGGGTTGAGCAGTTCTTC.

This sequence joins TRBV28 and TRBJ2-2, with no clear D. CDR3 length: 12 amino acids. CDR1 and CDR2 from the germline V gene are MDHEN and SYDVKM. Trimming left V 1 base short and J 6 bases short, with 3 bases between. The CDR3 sequence: CASSLSAGELFF. CDR3 coding DNA: TGTGCCAGCAGTTTATCCGCCGGGGAGCTGTTTTTT.

The chain recombines TRBV24-1 with TRBJ2-5, with D tentatively TRBD1 or TRBD2 (5 bases each). CDR3 length: 15 amino acids. The germline CDR1 and CDR2 sequences are KGHDR and SFDVKD. Between the trimmed V and J ends, which lost 5 bases and 2 bases, there was a span of 14 bases. CDR3 sequence reads: CATSGAGTGQETQYF. In DNA, the CDR3 is TGTGCCACCAGTGGGGCAGGGACCGGACAAGAGACCCAGTACTTC.